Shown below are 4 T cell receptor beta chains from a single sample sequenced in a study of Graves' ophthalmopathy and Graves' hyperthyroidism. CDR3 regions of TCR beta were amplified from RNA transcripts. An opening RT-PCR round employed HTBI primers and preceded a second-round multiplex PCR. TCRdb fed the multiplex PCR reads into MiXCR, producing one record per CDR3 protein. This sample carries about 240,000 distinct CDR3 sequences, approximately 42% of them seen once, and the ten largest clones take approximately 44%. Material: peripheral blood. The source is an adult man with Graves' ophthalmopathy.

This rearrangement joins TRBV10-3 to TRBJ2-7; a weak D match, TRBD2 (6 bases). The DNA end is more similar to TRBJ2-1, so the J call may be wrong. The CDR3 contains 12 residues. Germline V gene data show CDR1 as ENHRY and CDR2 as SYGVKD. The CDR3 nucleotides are TGTGCCATCAGTAACCGGGGGAATGAGCAGTTCTTC. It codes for CAISNRGNEQFF.

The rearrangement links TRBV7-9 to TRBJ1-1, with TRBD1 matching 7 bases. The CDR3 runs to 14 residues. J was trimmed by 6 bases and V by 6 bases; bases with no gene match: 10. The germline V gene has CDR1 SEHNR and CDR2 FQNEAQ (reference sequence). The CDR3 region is CASSPRDRGPEAFF. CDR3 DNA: TGTGCCAGCAGTCCCAGGGACAGAGGGCCTGAAGCTTTCTTT.

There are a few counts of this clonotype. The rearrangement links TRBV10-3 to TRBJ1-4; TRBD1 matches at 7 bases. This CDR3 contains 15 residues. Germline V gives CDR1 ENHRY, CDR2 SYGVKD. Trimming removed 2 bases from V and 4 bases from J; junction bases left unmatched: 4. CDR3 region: CAISERGPSNEKLFF. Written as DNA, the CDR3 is TGTGCCATCAGTGAGAGGGGGCCGAGTAATGAAAAACTGTTTTTT.

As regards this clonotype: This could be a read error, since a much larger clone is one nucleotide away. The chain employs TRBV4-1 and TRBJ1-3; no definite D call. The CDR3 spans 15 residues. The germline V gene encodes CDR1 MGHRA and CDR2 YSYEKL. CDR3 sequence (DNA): TGCGCCAGCAGCCAAGATTGGGAAAGAGGTAACACCACATATTTT. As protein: CASSQDWERGNTTYF.